The clone carrying this T cell receptor (beta chain) has just a few counts. TCRdb's table, derived via immunoSEQ multiplex PCR, lists solely in-frame clones and lacks some. This table has around 65,000 clones, about 91% appearing once. Per germline, CDR1 GTSNPN and CDR2 SVGIG (reference sequence). CDR3 length: 12 amino acids. Trimming removed 0 bases at V and 4 bases at J, with 6 bases between. The sample comes from a study of OX40 agonist ivuxolimab in advanced cancers. This receptor was identified in an adult with an advanced solid tumor such as melanoma, head and neck, liver or kidney cancer. The input for sequencing was CD4+ or CD8+ T cells sorted from blood, taken in a trial of the OX40 agonist ivuxolimab. The chain is built from TRBV30 and TRBJ1-1; D remains ambiguous. The CDR3 DNA is TGTGCCTGGAGTGTGGGGAGCACTGAAGCTTTCTTT. Amino acids: CAWSVGSTEAFF.